The 16 T cell receptor beta chains below come from one sample, sequenced in a study of blood T cell repertoires in COVID-19. Clones were sequenced by immunoSEQ multiplex PCR, and TCRdb holds only the in-frame ones, with some missing. This sample has tens of thousands of clones, with roughly 84% found just once. Sequenced input: peripheral blood. The receptors were sampled from a man over 45 with acute or convalescent COVID-19.

This chain connects TRBV4-3 to TRBJ1-4, with D possibly TRBD1 on 5 matching bases. Trimming pared 4 bases from V and 2 bases from J, leaving 11 bases between. The length of the CDR3 is 15 residues. The germline V gene has CDR1 LGHNA and CDR2 YSLEER. DNA for the CDR3: TGCGCCAGCAGCCCAGGGTTCGTTACTAATGAAAAACTGTTTTTT. This translates into CASSPGFVTNEKLFF.

The V and J genes are TRBV7-6 and TRBJ2-7, with 8 bases matching TRBD2. This CDR3 is built from 15 residues. J gave up 3 bases and V 5 bases, and 9 bases lay outside the gene matches. CDR1 SGHVS and CDR2 FNYEAQ come from the germline V gene. The CDR3 sequence is CASSERAGVLYEQYF. CDR3 nucleotides: TGTGCCAGCAGCGAGAGAGCGGGAGTCCTCTACGAGCAGTACTTC.

The CDR3 sequence is CAWSVSQGNQPQHF. Written as DNA, the CDR3 is TGTGCCTGGAGTGTATCGCAGGGAAATCAGCCCCAGCATTTT. The chain is built from TRBV30 and TRBJ1-5; D may be TRBD1 (5 bases). There are 14 residues in the CDR3. Looked up from germline, CDR1 is GTSNPN and CDR2 is SVGIG (reference sequence). Trimming took off 0 bases at V and 4 bases at J, with 10 bases between the two ends. Drawing the rest from reference TRBV30 and TRBJ1-5, the complete variable domain is SQTIHQWPATLVQPVGSPLSLECTVEGTSNPNLYWYRQAAGRGLQLLFYSVGIGQISSEVPQNLSASRPQDRQFILSSKKLLLSDSGFYLCAWSVSQGNQPQHFGDGTRLSIL.

The CDR3 DNA reads TGCGCCAGCAGCTTGGCCGCTAGCGGGAGGGCCGGTGAGCAGTTCTTC. This gives the protein CASSLAASGRAGEQFF. The rearrangement joins TRBV5-1 to TRBJ2-1; 12 positions match TRBD2. CDR1 and CDR2 from the germline V gene are SGHRS and YFSETQ. J lost 9 bases, V lost 0 bases, and 7 bases had no gene match. The CDR3 runs to 16 residues.

The chain joins TRBV18 to TRBJ1-1; D unclear. Trimming shortened V by 2 bases and J by 6 bases, and 7 bases separated the two germline ends. Per the germline V gene, CDR1 is KGHSH and CDR2 is LQKENI. The CDR3 consists of 12 residues. CDR3 in DNA: TGTGCCAGCTCACCAGAATCGGCTGAAGCTTTCTTT. Translation: CASSPESAEAFF. Full variable domain (remainder filled in from reference TRBV18 and TRBJ1-1): NAGVMQNPRHLVRRRGQEARLRCSPMKGHSHVYWYRQLPEEGLKFMVYLQKENIIDESGMPKERFSAEFPKEGPSILRIQQVVRGDSAAYFCASSPESAEAFFGQGTRLTVV.

V is TRBV4-1 and J is TRBJ1-5; 8 nucleotides align to TRBD1. The CDR3 totals 16 residues. The trim removed 3 bases at V and 3 bases at J, leaving 7 bases unmatched. CDR1 MGHRA and CDR2 YSYEKL come from the germline V gene. DNA of the CDR3: TGCGCCAGCAGCCAGCGGACAGGGTCCTACAATCAGCCCCAGCATTTT. Its translation: CASSQRTGSYNQPQHF.

CDR3 protein: CASSARNTDTQYF. The CDR3 DNA follows: TGTGCCAGCTCAGCCAGGAACACAGATACGCAGTATTTT. The chain combines TRBV18 with TRBJ2-3; unclear D gene. Trimming stripped 5 bases from V and 2 bases from J, with 8 bases between. Germline loops: CDR1 KGHSH, CDR2 LQKENI. This CDR3 contains 13 residues.

There are a few counts of this clone. V gene TRBV11-2 combines with J gene TRBJ1-3; D perhaps matches TRBD1 (5 bases). The length of the CDR3 is 14 residues. CDR1 and CDR2 (germline): SGHAT, FQNNGV. V was clipped by 4 bases and J by 1 base, with 8 bases between them. CDR3 protein: CASSSGFSGNTIYF. CDR3 nucleotide sequence: TGTGCCAGCAGCTCAGGGTTTTCTGGAAACACCATATATTTT. The whole variable domain, remainder taken from reference TRBV11-2 and TRBJ1-3, is EAGVAQSPRYKIIEKRQSVAFWCNPISGHATLYWYQQILGQGPKLLIQFQNNGVVDDSQLPKDRFSAERLKGVDSTLKIQPAKLEDSAVYLCASSSGFSGNTIYFGEGSWLTVV.

This sequence joins TRBV20-1 and TRBJ2-5, with TRBD2 matching over 12 bases. V lost 3 bases to trimming and J lost 5 bases; unmatched junction nucleotides: 7. Germline CDR1 and CDR2: DFQATT and SNEGSKA (reference sequence). This CDR3 has 15 amino acids. CDR3 bases: TGCAGTGCTAGTCCCGGACTAGCGGGGTATGAGACCCAGTACTTC. It yields the protein CSASPGLAGYETQYF.

The chain combines TRBV28 with TRBJ2-7; TRBD2 aligns across 7 bases. The CDR3 is 16 amino acids. CDR1 is MDHEN and CDR2 is SYDVKM in the germline V gene. The J segment lost 2 bases and the V segment lost 2 bases, leaving 9 bases of the junction unmatched. The CDR3 sequence is CASSLGLAVRTYEQYF. In DNA form, the CDR3 reads TGTGCCAGCAGTTTAGGCCTAGCGGTCCGGACCTACGAGCAGTACTTC.

The CDR3 DNA is TGTGCCAGCAGGCCGACACTTACTGAAGCTTTCTTT. It specifies CASRPTLTEAFF. The chain couples TRBV12-3 or TRBV12-4 to TRBJ1-1; D uncertain. V dropped 6 bases and J dropped 5 bases, with 10 bases sitting between them. The CDR3 extends over 12 amino acids.

The CDR3 loop reads CASTLAGGAGELFF. CDR3 DNA sequence: TGTGCCAGCACCTTAGCGGGAGGGGCCGGGGAGCTGTTTTTT. The genes are TRBV2 and TRBJ2-2, with 11 bases that match TRBD2. The CDR3 totals 14 residues. Germline V lookup: CDR1 SNHLY, CDR2 FYNNEI. Trimming took 7 bases from V and 6 from J; bases not matched to a gene: 4.

V and J are TRBV7-2 and TRBJ1-3; 8 bases line up with TRBD1. V gave up 5 bases and J gave up 7 bases; unmatched junction bases: 4. The CDR3 contains 13 residues. Per germline, CDR1 SGHTA and CDR2 FQGNSA. The CDR3 nucleotides read TGTGCCAGCAGCCGGACAGGGCGGAACACCATATATTTT. This gives the protein CASSRTGRNTIYF.

The chain is built from TRBV19 and TRBJ1-6; TRBD1 agrees at 8 bases. Germline values: CDR1 LNHDA, CDR2 SQIVND (reference sequence). The V and J ends lost 0 bases and 11 bases, in that order; junction bases with no gene match: 6. This CDR3 region has 15 residues. CDR3 bases: TGTGCCAGTAGTATAGATGGACAGGGTATTACACCCCTCCACTTT. This sequence encodes CASSIDGQGITPLHF.

The chain links TRBV27 to TRBJ2-1; 14 bases match TRBD2. V shed 6 bases, J shed 8 bases, and the junction held 9 bases outside the gene matches. The CDR3 is 16 residues long. Germline V gene data show CDR1 as MNHEY and CDR2 as SMNVEV (reference sequence). This CDR3 is CASSPGTSGGLDEQFF. CDR3 DNA sequence: TGTGCCAGCAGCCCAGGGACTAGCGGGGGTCTCGATGAGCAGTTCTTC.

The genes are TRBV24-1 and TRBJ1-5, with D possibly matching TRBD1 (6 bases). V lost 2 bases and J 3 bases, leaving 13 bases between the germline ends. This CDR3 comprises 16 residues. Germline CDR1 KGHDR, CDR2 SFDVKD. CDR3 nucleotides: TGTGCCACCAGTGATTCTGGACAGTATTTCAATCAGCCCCAGCATTTT. Residues: CATSDSGQYFNQPQHF.